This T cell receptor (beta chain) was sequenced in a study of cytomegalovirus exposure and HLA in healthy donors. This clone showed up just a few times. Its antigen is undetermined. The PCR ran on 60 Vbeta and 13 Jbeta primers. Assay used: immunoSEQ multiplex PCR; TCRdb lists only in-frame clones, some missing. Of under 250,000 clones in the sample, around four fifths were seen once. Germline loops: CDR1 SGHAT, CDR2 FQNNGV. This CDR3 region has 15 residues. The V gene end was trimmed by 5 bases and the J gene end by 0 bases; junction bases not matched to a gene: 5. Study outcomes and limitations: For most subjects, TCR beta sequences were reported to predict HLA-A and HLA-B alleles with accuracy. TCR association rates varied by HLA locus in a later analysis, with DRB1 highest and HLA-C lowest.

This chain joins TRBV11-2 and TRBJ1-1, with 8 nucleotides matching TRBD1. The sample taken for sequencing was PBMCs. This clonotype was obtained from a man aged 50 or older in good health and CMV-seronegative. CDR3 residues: CASSQPGQVNTEAFF. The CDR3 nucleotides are TGTGCCAGCAGCCAGCCGGGACAGGTGAACACTGAAGCTTTCTTT.